This T cell receptor beta chain was identified in a study of blood T cell repertoires in COVID-19. The overall study: Specimens from acute and convalescent COVID-19 originated in the United States, Italy and Spain. The analysed material was cDNA or gDNA that came from T cells, B-cell-depleted T cells, or PBMCs.

Original processing methods: Nucleated cell counts were estimated from reference gene primer amplification. Profiling relied on immunoSEQ multiplex PCR, and the TCRdb table lists in-frame clones only, not all of them. The V and J calls and clone size were taken over from that table, and D and trimming were inferred from the DNA. This sample has over 200,000 clones, with around 84% found just once. The CDR3 totals 17 residues. V was pared by 3 bases and J by 3 bases, with 11 bases of the junction left unmatched. Per the germline V gene, CDR1 is MNHEY and CDR2 is SMNVEV (reference sequence). Sequences were obtained from peripheral blood. V gene TRBV27 combines with J gene TRBJ1-5; TRBD1 agrees at 7 bases. The sequence derives from a woman older than 75 with active or convalescent COVID-19. The CDR3 coding sequence is TGTGCCAGCAGTTTCCGTGGCCCCGGACAGGACAATCAGCCCCAGCATTTT. Translation: CASSFRGPGQDNQPQHF.